The 12 T cell receptor beta chains listed next were all sequenced from one sample in a study of blood T cell repertoires in COVID-19. Sequencing used immunoSEQ multiplex PCR; TCRdb keeps in-frame clones, though not all of them. Among around 79,000 clones listed, roughly 90% were seen once. The specimen was peripheral blood. These receptors all come from a human donor in a cohort sampled during active COVID-19.

This chain connects TRBV19 to TRBJ1-2; the match to TRBD1 covers 9 bases. In germline, CDR1 is LNHDA, CDR2 SQIVND (reference sequence). The ends lost 4 bases at V and 4 bases at J; junction bases unmatched: 4. CDR3 length: 14 residues. CDR3 DNA sequence: TGTGCCAGTAGTACAAGACAGGGGGGCTATGGCTACACCTTC. This encodes CASSTRQGGYGYTF.

The chain joins TRBV28 to TRBJ1-5, with D perhaps TRBD1 (6 bases). CDR3 length: 14 amino acids. With 6 bases removed from V and 5 bases from J, the gap between germline ends came to 14 bases. Looked up from germline, CDR1 is MDHEN and CDR2 is SYDVKM. CDR3 protein: CASRPQGLDQPQHF. CDR3 nucleotide sequence: TGTGCCAGCAGACCCCAGGGGCTCGATCAGCCCCAGCATTTT.

The chain recombines TRBV14 with TRBJ2-7; a weak D match, TRBD1 (7 bases). Trimming took off 3 bases at V and 2 bases at J, with 14 bases between the two ends. This CDR3 contains 15 residues. Germline V gives CDR1 SGHDN, CDR2 FVKESK. The CDR3 DNA follows: TGTGCCAGCAGCCAGACAGGGAGGTTGCCCTACGAGCAGTACTTC. As protein: CASSQTGRLPYEQYF.

This clone was found once. The genes are TRBV18 and TRBJ2-6; 8 nucleotides match TRBD1. In germline, CDR1 is KGHSH, CDR2 LQKENI. The CDR3 consists of 17 residues. Trimming at V came to 2 bases and at J to 0 bases, leaving 3 bases not matched to a gene. This chain's CDR3 is CASSPGQGYSGANVLTF. In nucleotides, the CDR3 is TGTGCCAGCTCACCAGGACAGGGATACTCTGGGGCCAACGTCCTGACTTTC.

V usage is TRBV12-5 and J usage is TRBJ2-1, with D maybe TRBD1 (5 bases). Germline V gene lookup returns CDR1 LGHNT and CDR2 FRNRAP. There are 14 residues in the CDR3. The V and J ends lost 0 bases and 8 bases respectively, with 11 bases between them. CDR3 amino acids: CASGLVADRHEQFF. In DNA, the CDR3 is TGTGCTAGTGGTTTGGTGGCCGACAGACATGAGCAGTTCTTC.

The chain couples TRBV7-2 to TRBJ1-2, with D possibly TRBD1 on 6 matching bases. V was clipped by 2 bases and J by 3 bases, with 10 bases between them. The CDR3 loop spans 14 amino acids. Germline CDR1 is SGHTA and CDR2 is FQGNSA. CDR3 protein: CASSLLRTDYGYTF. The CDR3 nucleotides read TGTGCCAGCAGCTTACTGAGGACAGACTATGGCTACACCTTC.

To note about this clone: One junction end does not reproduce the germline sequence, and a read error may be involved. The chain carries TRBV5-6 and TRBJ2-4, with 8 bases fitting TRBD2. The CDR3 consists of 14 residues. Germline V gene lookup returns CDR1 SGHDT and CDR2 YYEEEE. The CDR3 DNA is TGTGCCAGCAGCGCCGGGGGGGCCATAAACATTCAGTACTTC. It codes for CASSAGGAINIQYF.

The chain links TRBV5-6 to TRBJ2-1, with 7 positions matching TRBD2. The V and J ends lost 2 bases and 5 bases, in that order; junction bases with no gene match: 4. The CDR3 contains 14 residues. Germline V lookup: CDR1 SGHDT, CDR2 YYEEEE. DNA for the CDR3: TGTGCCAGCAGCTTTGGACTAGGAAACAATGAGCAGTTCTTC. Protein: CASSFGLGNNEQFF. Full variable domain (remainder filled in from reference TRBV5-6 and TRBJ2-1): DAGVTQSPTHLIKTRGQQVTLRCSPKSGHDTVSWYQQALGQGPQFIFQYYEEEERQRGNFPDRFSGHQFPNYSSELNVNALLLGDSALYLCASSFGLGNNEQFFGPGTRLTVL.

This chain connects TRBV6-4 to TRBJ2-7; 9 positions match TRBD2. CDR3 size: 15 residues. Germline trimming cut 4 bases from V and 0 bases from J; bases unmatched to any gene: 4. CDR1 MRHNA and CDR2 SNTAGT come from the germline V gene. The CDR3 region has the DNA TGTGCCAGCAGTGTGCTAGCGGGATCCTCCTACGAGCAGTACTTC. As protein: CASSVLAGSSYEQYF.

The V and J genes are TRBV4-2 and TRBJ1-2, with D possibly being TRBD1 (5 bases). Germline V gene data show CDR1 as LGHNA and CDR2 as YNFKEQ. This CDR3 comprises 19 residues. V lost 3 bases, J lost 0 bases, and 23 bases lay in between. The DNA of the CDR3 is TGTGCCAGCAGCCAGTCGCAGGCGGGGACTACTATCTCTAACTATGGCTACACCTTC. It specifies CASSQSQAGTTISNYGYTF.

Ten or more counts support this clone. V is TRBV6-1 and J is TRBJ2-6; maybe TRBD1 (5 bases). CDR3 length equals 16 residues. V was trimmed by 2 bases and J by 4 bases, leaving 12 bases between them. Germline CDR1 and CDR2: MNHNS and SASEGT. The CDR3 DNA reads TGTGCCAGCAGTGAACAGGGTCCCCTCGGGGCCAACGTCCTGACTTTC. Translating it yields CASSEQGPLGANVLTF.

The chain is built from TRBV5-1 and TRBJ2-7; TRBD2 matches at 9 bases. In germline, CDR1 is SGHRS, CDR2 YFSETQ. The length of the CDR3 is 15 residues. Trimming cost V 5 bases and J 3 bases; bases outside gene matches: 9. DNA of the CDR3: TGCGCCAGCAGAACCGGGACTAGCAGGATCTACGAGCAGTACTTC. Translated: CASRTGTSRIYEQYF.